This record concerns one T cell receptor beta chain sequence. These data belong to a study of shared clonotypes between healthy human individuals. CD8 cells classed as naive were CD45RO-negative and positively selected for CCR7, excluding terminally differentiated effector memory CD45RA+ cells. Recent acute infections and vaccinations were absent in the healthy HIV-negative adult donors. All the donors were Caucasian adults who lived in Nashville, Tennessee. An even split of each subset's genomic DNA across several immunoSEQ plates was performed. The repertoire was sequenced with immunoSEQ multiplex PCR; TCRdb's copy has only in-frame clones and lacks some. The profile shows 2 million to 2.5 million clones, roughly 91% of them singletons. CDR1 is SEHNR, CDR2 FQNEAQ, per germline (reference sequence). Trimming took off 6 bases at V and 5 bases at J, with 9 bases between the two ends. There are 12 residues in the CDR3.

This chain uses TRBV7-9 with TRBJ2-3; no reliable D call. This TCR was recovered from a man aged 18 to 29 in good health. Some clones in this sample may be carry-over from other donors' samples. The sequenced material came from naive CD8+ T cells from PBMCs. The CDR3 loop reads CASRAGGDTQYF. The CDR3, as DNA: TGTGCCAGCAGGGCCGGTGGAGATACGCAGTATTTT.